This T cell receptor beta chain was obtained from a study of early T cells in non-severe SARS-CoV-2 infection. Whole-study findings and limits: Matching against VDJdb likely underestimated virus-specific expansions, favoring anti-spike CD8.

Remarks on this clonotype: No antigen is known for it.

Individual cDNA molecules received unique molecular identifiers. TCRdb redid the calling of the 5' RACE reads with MiXCR, one entry per CDR3 protein. Of some 71,000 distinct CDR3 sequences in the sample, 10% to 15% were seen once. The V gene end was trimmed by 5 bases and the J gene end by 1 base; junction bases not matched to a gene: 6. CDR1 is ENHRY, CDR2 SYGVKD, per germline. The CDR3 covers 15 residues. The V gene is TRBV10-3, the J gene TRBJ2-7; 9 nucleotides match TRBD1. The TCR originated in an adult who was a healthcare worker with PCR-confirmed SARS-CoV-2 infection or an uninfected control (not recorded which). Input material: whole blood. CDR3 protein: CAISPGTGRSYEQYF. DNA for the CDR3: TGTGCCATCAGTCCCGGGACAGGGCGATCCTACGAGCAGTACTTC.